Listed here are 10 T cell receptor beta chains from one sample, sequenced in a study of T cell responses to AZD1222 COVID-19 vaccine. Using immunoSEQ multiplex PCR, the repertoire was profiled, and TCRdb retains in-frame clones only, with some absent. The sample lists approximately 120,000 clones, more than 85% seen once, with over 8.5% in the top ten. The sequencing used peripheral blood, collected on day 0 of MenACWY control vaccination. Receptor source: an adult in good health.

The chain is built from TRBV18 and TRBJ1-1; perhaps TRBD1 as D (5 bases). CDR3 length: 14 residues. The V end lost 3 bases, the J end lost 7 bases, and 15 bases lay between the germline ends. Germline values: CDR1 KGHSH, CDR2 LQKENI. The CDR3, as DNA: TGTGCCAGCTCACCTTCGCGGGACCGGATTGAAGCTTTCTTT. Protein sequence: CASSPSRDRIEAFF.

This sequence joins TRBV27 and TRBJ2-7, with a possible D match to TRBD2 (6 bases). The V gene lost 6 bases and the J gene lost 4 bases, with 7 bases spanning the gap. CDR1 and CDR2 (germline): MNHEY, SMNVEV (reference sequence). This CDR3 is built from 11 residues. CDR3 coding DNA: TGTGCCAGCAGCCGGGGGTACGAGCAGTACTTC. This gives the protein CASSRGYEQYF.

The V and J genes are TRBV28 and TRBJ1-3, with a possible D match to TRBD1 (6 bases). Germline CDR1 and CDR2: MDHEN and SYDVKM. V was cut by 7 bases and J by 2 bases, with 12 bases left in between. This CDR3 spans 14 amino acids. CDR3: CASKEQGTGNTIYF. In DNA, the CDR3 is TGTGCCAGCAAAGAACAGGGTACTGGAAACACCATATATTTT.

V is TRBV12-3 or TRBV12-4 and J is TRBJ2-7; maybe TRBD1 (5 bases). There are 13 residues in the CDR3. The germline V and J ends were trimmed by 6 bases and 4 bases, with 13 bases remaining between them. The CDR3 region is CASRTTREYEQYF. The CDR3 nucleotides read TGTGCCAGCAGGACGACCAGGGAATACGAGCAGTACTTC.

This chain connects TRBV2 to TRBJ2-7; TRBD2 might be the D (5 bases). CDR3 size: 12 residues. The germline V gene has CDR1 SNHLY and CDR2 FYNNEI. This CDR3 is CASGWIGYEQYF. CDR3 coding DNA: TGTGCTTCGGGGTGGATAGGGTACGAGCAGTACTTC.

The chain carries TRBV2 and TRBJ2-3; 10 bases are shared with TRBD2. From germline, CDR1 is SNHLY and CDR2 FYNNEI. The CDR3 is 16 residues long. The ends lost 0 bases at V and 5 bases at J; junction bases unmatched: 5. The DNA for the CDR3 is TGTGCCAGCAGTGAAGCCCGAGCGGGAGGGCAAGATACGCAGTATTTT. Amino acid sequence: CASSEARAGGQDTQYF.

CDR3 in amino acids: CASSGPKGGATNEKLFF. CDR3 bases: TGTGCCAGCAGCGGCCCTAAGGGGGGAGCAACTAATGAAAAACTGTTTTTT. This chain connects TRBV7-6 to TRBJ1-4; a possible D gene is TRBD1 (6 bases). V lost 5 bases and J lost 0, with 16 bases in between. CDR3 length equals 17 residues. The V gene's germline CDR1 is SGHVS and CDR2 FNYEAQ.

V usage is TRBV27 and J usage is TRBJ2-1, with D possibly TRBD2 on 6 matching bases. V lost 1 base and J lost 7, with 17 bases in between. The CDR3 is 16 amino acids. Germline V CDR1 and CDR2: MNHEY, SMNVEV (reference sequence). Here the CDR3 DNA reads TGTGCCAGCAGTTTATGGGTAGCGGCCGTTGGTAATGAGCAGTTCTTC. Translated: CASSLWVAAVGNEQFF.

The chain has TRBV14 and TRBJ2-1, with 13 bases fitting TRBD2. Germline trimming cut 4 bases from V and 7 bases from J; bases unmatched to any gene: 13. The CDR3 runs to 18 residues. Germline CDR1 is SGHDN and CDR2 is FVKESK. CDR3 in amino acids: CASSLRGTSGNLRNEQFF. In nucleotides, the CDR3 is TGTGCCAGCAGCCTCCGCGGGACTAGCGGGAACCTTAGGAATGAGCAGTTCTTC.

The V gene is TRBV19, the J gene TRBJ1-1; D perhaps matches TRBD1 (5 bases). Germline CDR1 LNHDA, CDR2 SQIVND (reference sequence). The CDR3 is made up of 15 amino acids. V lost 2 bases to trimming and J lost 1 base, with 11 bases between them. This chain's CDR3 is CASSIPGDGNTEAFF. As DNA, the CDR3 is TGTGCCAGTAGTATACCCGGGGACGGGAACACTGAAGCTTTCTTT.